The source of this T cell receptor (beta chain) is a study of OX40 agonist ivuxolimab in advanced cancers. The repertoire was sequenced with immunoSEQ multiplex PCR; TCRdb's copy has only in-frame clones and lacks some. The sample records 110,000 or so clones, approximately 90% being singletons. The germline gives CDR1 ENHRY, CDR2 SYGVKD. The CDR3 totals 11 residues. V lost 2 bases, J lost 7 bases, and 5 bases lay in between. This clonotype was obtained from an adult with an advanced solid tumor such as melanoma, head and neck, liver or kidney cancer. The sequencing used CD4+ or CD8+ T cells sorted from blood, collected in a trial of the OX40 agonist ivuxolimab. The V call is TRBV10-3, the J call TRBJ1-2; D unclear. In DNA form, the CDR3 reads TGTGCCATCAGTGAGGGACGTGGCTACACCTTC. This gives the protein CAISEGRGYTF.